This T cell receptor (beta chain) was recovered during a study of cytomegalovirus exposure and HLA in healthy donors (dated by TCRdb to about 2017). Background on the whole study: An earlier analysis of a few hundred of the donors reported 276 Gb of sequence data and 117 million unique TCR beta sequences obtained from around 180 million T cells. Approximately 310 gigabases of sequencing data and approximately 80 million unique TCR sequences were included in an early release covering 500 to 750 HLA-typed donors. Among the roughly 390 genotyped donors, around 81% belonged to the genetic ancestry cluster associated with self-reported Caucasian donors. The study was designed to test whether signatures of past pathogen exposure could be identified by cataloging public T cell receptors. The T cell repertoires of around 730 subjects were profiled by immunosequencing and related to cytomegalovirus serostatus. Besides the first cohort of 666 subjects, a separate validation cohort made up of 120 or so different subjects was used. High-throughput TCR immunosequencing, statistical association of individual TCRs with disease status, and machine learning were combined to predict cytomegalovirus infection status. To study patterns of TCR occurrence, a later analysis re-analyzed previously published TCR beta repertoires from several hundred donors and added high-resolution HLA genotyping. The later analysis used no new phenotypic data to find candidate immune exposures, relying instead on TCR beta sequences and their occurrence across donors. In an earlier analysis of a few hundred of the donors, high-throughput TCR beta sequencing was used to judge whether each TCR beta V gene segment behaved as functional or pseudogenic. Donor age, sex, ethnicity and CMV serostatus were compiled together with the repertoire data. In a later genetic analysis, genome-wide SNP genotypes for about three fifths of the roughly 670 donors were used, and that subset was treated as a discovery cohort. Every repertoire in the discovery cohort had been generated on one and the same sequencing platform. HLA typing included class I and class II loci at four-digit resolution. Typing coverage differed by locus: A, B, C, DRB1 and DQB1 were typed in roughly 620-630 donors, DQA1 in about 510, DPA1 in over 600, and DPB1 in 400 to 480. Five DR-DQ haplotypes were treated as single units for association and clustering because of strong linkage in the cohort. On average, roughly 240,000 unique TCR beta nucleotide sequences were sequenced per donor among roughly 430 genotyped donors of the cohort, with about 19% of those sequences being non-productive.

Libraries were built with the immunoSEQ multiplex PCR assay. A mixture of 60 forward primers for TCR Vbeta segments and 13 reverse primers for TCR Jbeta segments was used in the multiplex PCR. A multiplex PCR assay on genomic DNA amplified the CDR3 region of rearranged TCR beta genes. Amplified TCR beta libraries were sequenced as 87-base-pair reads on the Illumina HiSeq System. Turning to the authors' computational methods: A later analysis counted approximately 76 million unique TCR beta chains across the 600 to 850 repertoires, and some 12 million of these chains were shared by at least two donors. Raw reads were error-corrected and collapsed into unique sequences by a nearest-neighbor algorithm in which closely related sequences were merged to remove PCR and sequencing errors. To assign V, D and J gene segments, CDR3 sequences were aligned to IMGT reference sequences. Each retained sequence needed at least a six-nucleotide match to both a V gene segment and a J gene segment. Rearrangements were classified as productive when the CDR3 lacked stop codons and remained in frame with V and J, and all other rearrangements were classified as non-productive. CDR3 was defined according to IMGT convention as the region running from the second conserved V-encoded cysteine to the conserved J-encoded phenylalanine. The earlier analysis of about 590 of the donors excluded sequences that lacked an unambiguous match to a single V gene segment. An earlier analysis of a few hundred of the donors called V segments functional above 56.7% productive rearrangements and segregating when the between-donor standard deviation exceeded 5%. A statistical classification framework was built for diagnosing cytomegalovirus status from the catalog of TCR beta chain sequences. V and J gene assignment, in a later analysis, came from comparing TCR nucleotide sequences with IMGT/GENE-DB human TR gene sequences. Using the TCRdist pipeline, a later analysis assigned CDR3 sequences along with most-parsimonious VDJ recombination scenarios. In a later analysis, each TCR beta chain was defined by its CDR3 amino acid sequence together with its V-gene family, and reads lacking a unique V-gene family were excluded. To address suspected cross-contamination and a sequencing artifact, a later analysis removed around 590 highly shared, low-generation-probability nucleotide sequences. In a later analysis, a clonal expansion index was calculated for each public chain from normalized within-repertoire ranks of inferred template counts. In a later analysis, generation probabilities were computed with a VDJ recombination model fitted to out-of-frame rearrangements, and the resulting probabilities were checked against IGoR. Hypergeometric tests were used in a later analysis to score TCR-TCR, TCR-HLA and TCR-CMV co-occurrence, with a repertoire-size bias correction applied to the TCR pairs. A later analysis estimated false discovery rates by permuting HLA or CMV assignments 20 times. In a later analysis, co-occurring TCRs were grouped using DBSCAN, with TCRdist sequence similarity added in when clustering inside HLA-allele-positive subsets. Repertoires with fewer than 30,000 or more than 120,000 public chains, plus five repertoires with anomalous nucleotide sharing, were excluded from co-occurrence clustering. TCRdb retrieved this table from immuneACCESS and kept in-frame rearrangements only. Not all clones are present; in checked studies, unresolved V genes account for under half, and no reason is known for the remainder. That table is the source of V, J and clone size, and D and trimming were worked out from the DNA. In all, the sample holds 110,000 or so clones, and 82% of those were seen once. Together, the top ten hold 2% to 3% of the sample.

Turning to this clone: Its recognized antigen is unknown. No per-base quality is available; no much larger clone lies one base away.

In total, around 600 healthy bone marrow donors made up the cohort. Cohort members were all nominally healthy when sampled, although unrecorded immune exposures were likely present. The donor was CMV seronegative and was included in the group of 352 seronegative cohort members. A peripheral blood sample was collected from each donor, and TCR beta sequencing was performed on peripheral blood mononuclear cells. Genomic DNA was extracted from the blood cell samples with the Qiagen DNeasy Blood Extraction Kit. Study-level results and caveats: A total of around 150 TCR beta chains were listed by the study as associated with cytomegalovirus. Several of the top co-occurrence clusters appeared to be linked to parvovirus B19, influenza, CMV and Epstein-Barr virus, according to a later analysis. In this cohort, only TCR beta chains were sequenced, and detectable features were limited by the absence of alpha or paired-chain data. Most TCR sequences were observed very rarely across donors, whereas some public TCRs were present in many individuals. A later genetic analysis associated a missense DCLRE1C variant with V-gene and J-gene trimming of TCR beta chains, and an independent cohort replicated the association. In a later analysis, the rate of TCR association differed among HLA loci, with DRB1 alleles having the most associated TCRs and HLA-C alleles having the fewest. In a later analysis, 16,951 TCR beta sequences were associated with specific HLA alleles at a false discovery rate of 0.05. A further reported finding was that TCR beta sequences accurately predicted the HLA-A and HLA-B alleles for most subjects in the first cohort. Because the 87-base-pair reads could not distinguish some IMGT-functional V segments, including TRBV6-2 and TRBV6-3, those segments were excluded. In an earlier analysis of some 500 of the donors, most TCR beta V segments appeared in productive rearrangements about 90% or about 30% of the time, broadly matching IMGT annotations. A later genetic analysis reported fewer N-insertions in productive TCRs among donors in an Asian-associated ancestry cluster than the approximately 700-donor mean. Because counts were too low, seventeen rarely observed V segments, including chromosome 9 orphons, were excluded from the earlier analysis of fewer than 650 of the donors. Most CMV-associated TCR beta chains appeared to be HLA-restricted in a later analysis, and the HLA associations seemed to be driven largely by CMV exposure. In both the original and validation cohorts, the classifier was reported to diagnose cytomegalovirus status with high specificity and sensitivity. Correlated functional status among segregating V segments might reflect linkage disequilibrium, but an unknown experimental factor could not be ruled out. CMV serostatus was the only immune exposure information available for the cohort. Because HLA typing was missing for some donors at each locus, association tests included only the typed subset. In vitro tests confirmed that a few of the cytomegalovirus-associated TCR beta chains recognize cytomegalovirus antigens. Roughly uniform sequencing depth across donors was assumed in presence/absence analyses, although this assumption may not hold. A later analysis found that HLA-associated TCR beta chains were more clonally expanded and had lower generation probabilities than equally common non-associated chains. The authors suggested that the approach could potentially be extended to other disease states and immunological phenotypes. A cluster of highly shared sequence variants was judged likely to represent a technical artifact of the sequencing pipeline. When HLA alleles, especially DR and DQ, strongly co-occurred, TCR associations were difficult to assign to individual alleles.

CDR1 and CDR2 were assigned from the germline V gene as SQVTM and ANQGSEA. Its CDR3 holds 16 amino acids, cysteine through phenylalanine. The CDR3 DNA has 48 bases and is translated from base 1. Compared with germline, V lacks 2 bases and J lacks 6 bases; bases without a gene match: 7. Material: PBMCs. The V and J genes are TRBV29-1 and TRBJ2-2, with 12 bases matching TRBD2. The TCR sequence derives from a woman younger than 30 in good health and CMV-seronegative. The DNA sequence is TGCAGCGTTGAATCAGTGACTAGCGGGAGAGCCGGGGAGCTGTTTTTT. This translates into CSVESVTSGRAGELFF.